This TCR beta chain was captured in a study of blood T cell repertoires in COVID-19. Study background: Samples taken during acute and convalescent COVID-19 were collected in the United States, Italy and Spain. T cells, B-cell-depleted T cells, or PBMCs supplied cDNA or gDNA.

In germline, CDR1 is LGHDT, CDR2 YNNKEL (reference sequence). The V gene end was trimmed by 4 bases and the J gene end by 8 bases; junction bases not matched to a gene: 5. The CDR3 has 14 amino acids. The data were produced by immunoSEQ multiplex PCR, yet TCRdb's version contains in-frame clones alone and is incomplete. Of tens of thousands of clones in the sample, 77% were seen once. The TCR was taken from a woman in her seventies with acute or convalescent COVID-19. Sequencing was performed on peripheral blood. The V and J genes are TRBV3-1 (or the pseudogene TRBV3-2) and TRBJ2-1; 10 nucleotides match TRBD1. The CDR3 DNA is TGTGCCAGCAGCCCACGACAGGGGGCGGATGAGCAGTTCTTC. Protein sequence: CASSPRQGADEQFF.